The present entry profiles one T cell receptor beta chain with its context. What antigen it recognizes has not been identified. Base qualities are missing; no much larger clone stands one base away. The CDR3 runs 14 amino acids, cysteine and phenylalanine included. Of all the DNA, just the CDR3 is kept, 42 bases in frame from base 1. CDR1 ENHRY and CDR2 SYGVKD are derived from the germline V gene. V sheds 2 bases and J sheds 4 bases, leaving 11 bases between their ends. The time point label corresponds to: baseline before first vaccination. Samples from vaccinated people were obtained from the UK trials COV001 and COV002, which included a single-blind randomized controlled phase 2/3 trial of AZD1222 (ChAdOx1 nCoV-19) in healthy adults. For TCRbeta chain sequencing, PBMC samples were collected from trial participants at day 0 and at day 28 after the second dose. The sample is drawn from a study of T cell responses to AZD1222 COVID-19 vaccine listed by TCRdb under 2021. The study in broad terms: AZD1222 recipients with second doses at about 4 weeks or about 12 weeks were pooled, because spike-specific TCR depth and breadth did not differ between schedules. Trial participants were enrolled into age subgroups of 18-55, 56-69 and 70-plus years, which contained about 160, 30 and 59 TCR-sequenced participants, respectively. TCR sequencing covered 230 or so trial participants: 207 given two doses of AZD1222 and about 26 given two doses of MenACWY control vaccine.

The CDR3 regions of human TCRbeta chains were analyzed by immunosequencing. Regarding the original processing steps: Repertoire TCRs were checked for matches against a reference library of SARS-CoV-2-specific TCRs that had been generated using the MIRA antigen-specificity platform. Breadth meant the fraction of unique TCRs that were SARS-CoV-2-associated, whereas depth meant the fraction of total T cells that were SARS-CoV-2-associated. Using the MIRA data, every spike-specific TCR was mapped to the spike region that the TCR reacted to and assigned to either a CD4 or a CD8 class. Log10-transformed breadth and depth values were compared by one-way ANOVA with Sidak's multiple comparisons tests. This is the immuneACCESS table as TCRdb keeps it, with only in-frame sequences that have V and J called. A part of the clones is gone; compared with another copy, unresolved V genes explain less than half, and the rest is unexplained. That table furnishes V, J and clone size, whereas the DNA furnished D and trimming. Within this sample are about 140,000 clones, with approximately 90% of them counted one time only. The ten largest make up 3.4% of the sample.

General study outcomes and caveats: Most participants were white British and females outnumbered males, and the authors suggested that clonal diversity may have been underestimated. Vaccine-associated CD4 TCRs spanned the whole spike protein, with dominant responses in regions 160-218 and 743-854. Conclusions about previously exposed vaccinees are limited because only six or seven AZD1222 recipients were SARS-CoV-2 seropositive at baseline. Reportedly, close to half of the unique spike-specific TCRs recognized epitopes lying outside the regions that are mutated in the B.1.351 and B.1.1.7 variants. Spike-specific TCR breadth and depth rose significantly after two AZD1222 doses compared with day 0 and with MenACWY recipients. The 56-69-year group was small, and its depth increase did not reach significance, likely because of low power. No day 14 peak-response samples were available, so repertoires were characterized only after the peak T cell response.

The sequence was collected from an adult in good health. The sequence is built from TRBV10-3 and TRBJ1-1; a confident D gene designation cannot be given. Here the sequenced sample was peripheral blood, taken on day 0 of AZD1222 vaccination. The sequenced DNA: TGTGCCATCAGTGAGAATGGGGTGGGCACTGAAGCTTTCTTT. Its coded protein is CAISENGVGTEAFF.